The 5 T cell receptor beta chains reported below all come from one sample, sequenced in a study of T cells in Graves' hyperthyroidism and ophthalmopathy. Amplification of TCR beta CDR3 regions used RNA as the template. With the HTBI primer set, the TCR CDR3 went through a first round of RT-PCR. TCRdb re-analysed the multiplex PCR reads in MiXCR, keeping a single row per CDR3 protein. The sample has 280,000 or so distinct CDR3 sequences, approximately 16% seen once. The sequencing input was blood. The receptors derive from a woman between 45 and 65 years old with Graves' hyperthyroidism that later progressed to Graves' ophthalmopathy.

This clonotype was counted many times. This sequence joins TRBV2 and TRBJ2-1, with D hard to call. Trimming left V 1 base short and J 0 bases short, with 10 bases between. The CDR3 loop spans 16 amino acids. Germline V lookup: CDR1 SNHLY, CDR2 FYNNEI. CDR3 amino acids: CASSEEGLSSYNEQFF. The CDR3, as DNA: TGTGCCAGCAGTGAAGAGGGTCTAAGCTCCTACAATGAGCAGTTCTTC.

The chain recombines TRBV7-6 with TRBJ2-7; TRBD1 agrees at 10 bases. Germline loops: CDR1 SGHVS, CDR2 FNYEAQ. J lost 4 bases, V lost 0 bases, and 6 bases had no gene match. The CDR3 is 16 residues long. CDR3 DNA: TGTGCCAGCAGCTTAGCGGGGGACAGGGGCGATTACGAGCAGTACTTC. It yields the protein CASSLAGDRGDYEQYF. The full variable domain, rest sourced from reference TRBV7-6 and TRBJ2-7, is GAGVSQSPRYKVTKRGQDVALRCDPISGHVSLYWYRQALGQGPEFLTYFNYEAQQDKSGLPNDRFSAERPEGSISTLTIQRTEQRDSAMYRCASSLAGDRGDYEQYFGPGTRLTVT.

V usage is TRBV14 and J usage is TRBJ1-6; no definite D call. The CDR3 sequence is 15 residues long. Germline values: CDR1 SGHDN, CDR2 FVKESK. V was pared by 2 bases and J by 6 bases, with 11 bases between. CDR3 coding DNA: TGTGCCAGCAGCCAAAGTTTGGAGATTAATTCACCCCTCCACTTT. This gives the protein CASSQSLEINSPLHF.

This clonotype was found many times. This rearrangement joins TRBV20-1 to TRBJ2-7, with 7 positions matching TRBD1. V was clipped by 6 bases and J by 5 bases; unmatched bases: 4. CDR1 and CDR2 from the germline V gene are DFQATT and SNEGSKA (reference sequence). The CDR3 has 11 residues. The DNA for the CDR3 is TGCAGTGCCGACAGGGCGAACGAGCAGTACTTC. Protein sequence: CSADRANEQYF.

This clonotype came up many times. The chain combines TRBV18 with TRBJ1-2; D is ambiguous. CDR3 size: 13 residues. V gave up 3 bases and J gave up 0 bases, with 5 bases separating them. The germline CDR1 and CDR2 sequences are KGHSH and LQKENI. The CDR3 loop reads CASSPGANYGYTF. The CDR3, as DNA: TGTGCCAGCTCACCCGGGGCTAACTATGGCTACACCTTC.